This section outlines one T cell receptor beta chain sequence together with its context. Antigen: not known. Libraries were prepared by immunoSEQ multiplex PCR; TCRdb keeps only in-frame clonotypes and omits some of them. The sample includes some 31,000 clones, about 90% of them seen just once. This sample was included in a study of chemoradiotherapy in HPV16-positive cancers. The V gene lost 4 bases and the J gene lost 6 bases, with 18 bases spanning the gap. Germline V lookup: CDR1 MNHEY, CDR2 SVGAGI. This CDR3 has 16 residues. General study results and limits: The functional HPV-specific definition rests on just a couple of HPV16-positive patients.

The specimen comprised blood, sampled from a patient who underwent chemoradiotherapy. The receptor's source is a human donor with HPV-associated anogenital cancer. The chain couples TRBV6-5 to TRBJ2-2, with D uncertain. This CDR3 is CASSSPGWSGAGELFF. CDR3 nucleotide sequence: TGTGCCAGCAGTTCCCCCGGCTGGTCGGGCGCCGGGGAGCTGTTTTTT.